The T cell receptor beta chain under discussion was sequenced for a study of cytomegalovirus exposure and HLA in healthy donors. Notes on the study in general: TCR beta V segments were, for the most part, productive about 87% or about 30% of the time in an earlier analysis.

The CDR3 is 19 residues long. The PCR was carried out with 60 Vbeta primers and 13 Jbeta primers. This table comes from immunoSEQ multiplex PCR, and its TCRdb copy is limited to in-frame clones, with some not included. The sample holds 95,000 to 150,000 clones, 83% seen once. To note about this clone: Antigen: not known.

V and J are TRBV21-1 and TRBJ2-2; the table calls TRBD2, which could not be checked here. TRBV21-1 is assigned pseudogene status. This TCR was recovered from a woman between 40 and 55 years old in good health and CMV-seropositive. Sequenced input: PBMCs. Here the CDR3 DNA reads TGTGCCAGCAGCAAAATAGCGGGATCCGCTCTAGGGAACACCGGGGAGCTGTTTTTT. It specifies CASSKIAGSALGNTGELFF.